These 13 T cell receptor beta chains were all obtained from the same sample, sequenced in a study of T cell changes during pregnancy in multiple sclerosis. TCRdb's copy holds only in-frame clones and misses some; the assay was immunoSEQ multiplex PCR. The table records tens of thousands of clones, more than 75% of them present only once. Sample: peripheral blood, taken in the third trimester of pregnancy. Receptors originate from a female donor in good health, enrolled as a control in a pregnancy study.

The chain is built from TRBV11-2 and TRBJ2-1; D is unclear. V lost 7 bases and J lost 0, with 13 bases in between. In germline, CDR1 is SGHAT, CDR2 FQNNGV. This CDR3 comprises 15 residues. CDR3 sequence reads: CASNSEGDSYNEQFF. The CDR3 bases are TGTGCCAGCAACTCCGAAGGAGACTCCTACAATGAGCAGTTCTTC.

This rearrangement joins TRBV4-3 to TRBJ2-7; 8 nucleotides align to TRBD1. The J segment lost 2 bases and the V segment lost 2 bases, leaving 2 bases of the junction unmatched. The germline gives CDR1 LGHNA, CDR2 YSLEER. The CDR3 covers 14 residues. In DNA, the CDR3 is TGCGCCAGCAGCCAAAGGACAGGGCCCTACGAGCAGTACTTC. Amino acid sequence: CASSQRTGPYEQYF.

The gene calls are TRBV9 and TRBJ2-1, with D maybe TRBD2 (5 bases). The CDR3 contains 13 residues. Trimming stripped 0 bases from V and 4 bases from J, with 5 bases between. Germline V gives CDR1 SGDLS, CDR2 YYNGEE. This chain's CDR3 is CASSVGTYNEQFF. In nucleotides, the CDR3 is TGTGCCAGCAGCGTAGGGACTTACAATGAGCAGTTCTTC. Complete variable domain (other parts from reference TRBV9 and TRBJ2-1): DSGVTQTPKHLITATGQRVTLRCSPRSGDLSVYWYQQSLDQGLQFLIQYYNGEERAKGNILERFSAQQFPDLHSELNLSSLELGDSALYFCASSVGTYNEQFFGPGTRLTVL.

The CDR3 is CASTSLVAGTSTDTQYF. The CDR3 region has the DNA TGCGCCAGCACCTCCTTAGTAGCGGGGACTAGCACAGATACGCAGTATTTT. V and J are TRBV5-1 and TRBJ2-3; 8 bases are a match to TRBD2. This CDR3 contains 17 residues. V shed 6 bases and J 0 bases; nucleotides not matched to a gene: 12. Germline lookup yields CDR1 SGHRS and CDR2 YFSETQ.

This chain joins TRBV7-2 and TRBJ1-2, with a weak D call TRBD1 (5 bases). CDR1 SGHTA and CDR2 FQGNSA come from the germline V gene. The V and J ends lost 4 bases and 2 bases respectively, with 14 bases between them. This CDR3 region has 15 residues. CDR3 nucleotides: TGTGCCAGCAGCTCAACAGGCATTAGAAACTATGGCTACACCTTC. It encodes CASSSTGIRNYGYTF.

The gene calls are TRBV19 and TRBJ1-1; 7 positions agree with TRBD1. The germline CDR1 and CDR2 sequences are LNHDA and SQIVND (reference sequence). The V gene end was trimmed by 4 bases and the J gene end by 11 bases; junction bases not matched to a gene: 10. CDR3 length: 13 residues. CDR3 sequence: CASSTTGPLLAFF. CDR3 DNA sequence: TGTGCCAGTAGTACGACAGGGCCCCTTTTGGCTTTCTTT.

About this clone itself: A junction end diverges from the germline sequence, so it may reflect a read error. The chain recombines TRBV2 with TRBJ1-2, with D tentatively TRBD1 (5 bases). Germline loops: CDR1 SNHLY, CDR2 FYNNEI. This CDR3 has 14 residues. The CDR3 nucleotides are TGTGCCAGCAGAGAAGCGGGGCAGAACTATGGCTACACCTTC. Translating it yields CASREAGQNYGYTF.

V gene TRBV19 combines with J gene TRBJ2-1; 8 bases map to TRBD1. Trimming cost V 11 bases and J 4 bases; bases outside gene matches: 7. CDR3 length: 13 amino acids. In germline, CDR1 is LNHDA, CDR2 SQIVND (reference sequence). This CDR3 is CAPKRTGYNEQFF. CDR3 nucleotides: TGTGCCCCCAAGAGGACAGGGTACAATGAGCAGTTCTTC.

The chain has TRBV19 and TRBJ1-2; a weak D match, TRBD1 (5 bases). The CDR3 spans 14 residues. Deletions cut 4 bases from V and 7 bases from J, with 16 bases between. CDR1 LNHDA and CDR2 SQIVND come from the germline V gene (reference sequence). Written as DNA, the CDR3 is TGTGCCAGTAGTAATGGGCGGTGGACACTTGGCTACACCTTC. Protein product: CASSNGRWTLGYTF.

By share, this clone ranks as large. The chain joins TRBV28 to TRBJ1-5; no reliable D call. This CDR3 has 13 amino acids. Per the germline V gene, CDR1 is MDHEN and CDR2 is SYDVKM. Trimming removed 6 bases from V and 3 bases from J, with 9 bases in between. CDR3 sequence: CASSRGYNQPQHF. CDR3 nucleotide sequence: TGTGCCAGCAGCCGCGGTTACAATCAGCCCCAGCATTTT.

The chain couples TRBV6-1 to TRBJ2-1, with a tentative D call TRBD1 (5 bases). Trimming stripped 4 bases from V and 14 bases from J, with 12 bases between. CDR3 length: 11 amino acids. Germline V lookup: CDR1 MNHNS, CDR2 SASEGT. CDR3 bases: TGTGCCAGCAGTGCACCAGGGTGGAAGTTCTTC. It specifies CASSAPGWKFF.

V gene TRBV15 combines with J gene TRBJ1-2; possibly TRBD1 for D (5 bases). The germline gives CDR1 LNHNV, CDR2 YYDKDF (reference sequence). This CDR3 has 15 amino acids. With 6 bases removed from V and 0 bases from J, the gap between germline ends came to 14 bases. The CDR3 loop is CATRKDTETNYGYTF. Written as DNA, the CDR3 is TGTGCCACCAGAAAGGACACGGAGACTAACTATGGCTACACCTTC.

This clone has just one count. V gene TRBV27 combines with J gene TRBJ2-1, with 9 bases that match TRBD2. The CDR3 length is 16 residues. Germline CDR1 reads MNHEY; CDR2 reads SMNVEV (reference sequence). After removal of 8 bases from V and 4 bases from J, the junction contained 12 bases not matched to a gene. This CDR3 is CASSLFGGREYNEQFF. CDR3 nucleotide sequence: TGTGCCAGCTCTCTCTTCGGCGGGAGGGAATACAATGAGCAGTTCTTC.